Each of the 25 T cell receptor beta chains below was sequenced from the same sample in a study of spatial heterogeneity in lung cancer. Time point: blood at routine non-recurrence follow-up after resection. TCRdb analysed the 5' RACE reads with MiXCR anew, one entry per CDR3 protein. The sample records 110,000 or so distinct CDR3 sequences, approximately 10% being singletons. This material consisted of PBMCs, taken at follow-up. These receptors all stem from a female donor with early-stage non-small cell lung cancer.

This clonotype was seen a handful of times. The chain uses TRBV18 and TRBJ2-7, with D tentatively TRBD2 (5 bases). V was shortened by 2 bases and J by 0 bases, with 20 bases between the two germline ends. The CDR3 sequence is 18 residues long. Germline assignment: CDR1 KGHSH and CDR2 LQKENI. The CDR3 DNA reads as TGTGCCAGCTCACCATTACGGGTCCATCCTACTAGCTCCTACGAGCAGTACTTC. This sequence encodes CASSPLRVHPTSSYEQYF. Filled out from reference TRBV18 and TRBJ2-7, the complete variable domain reads NAGVMQNPRHLVRRRGQEARLRCSPMKGHSHVYWYRQLPEEGLKFMVYLQKENIIDESGMPKERFSAEFPKEGPSILRIQQVVRGDSAAYFCASSPLRVHPTSSYEQYFGPGTRLTVT.

The rearrangement links TRBV5-6 to TRBJ2-5, with D perhaps matching TRBD2 (6 bases). CDR3 length: 16 amino acids. Trimming left V 1 base short and J 0 bases short, with 13 bases between. CDR1 and CDR2 from the germline V gene are SGHDT and YYEEEE. As DNA, the CDR3 is TGTGCCAGCAGCTTGTTTCCGGGACTGTACCAAGAGACCCAGTACTTC. This encodes CASSLFPGLYQETQYF.

This clonotype was picked up a small number of times. A much bigger clone sits one base away, suggesting this may be a read error. This chain uses TRBV28 with TRBJ2-7; 15 bases fit TRBD2. This CDR3 spans 15 amino acids. CDR1 is MDHEN, CDR2 SYDVKM, per germline. CDR3 sequence reads: CVSSEGLAGGYEQYF. The CDR3 DNA follows: TGTGTCAGCAGTGAGGGACTAGCGGGAGGCTACGAGCAGTACTTC.

In this sample, this clonotype turned up a few times. V usage is TRBV6-2 or TRBV6-3 and J usage is TRBJ2-1; tentative D call: TRBD1 (5 bases). This CDR3 is built from 15 residues. Germline-derived CDR1 and CDR2 are MNHEY and SVGEGT. The V end was cut by 6 bases, the J end by 7 bases, with 19 bases between. In nucleotides, the CDR3 is TGTGCCAGCAGGTTTTTTCTTACAGGAAATAATGAGCAGTTCTTC. It translates to CASRFFLTGNNEQFF.

V gene TRBV28 combines with J gene TRBJ2-2; the D is unclear. The CDR3 is made up of 12 amino acids. The ends were cut back, 7 bases at V and 5 bases at J, with 8 bases in the middle. Germline CDR1 MDHEN, CDR2 SYDVKM. CDR3 DNA: TGTGCCAGCACACCACCGACCGGGGAGCTGTTTTTT. The encoded protein is CASTPPTGELFF.

This clonotype turned up a few times. This chain joins TRBV29-1 and TRBJ1-2; 7 bases are shared with TRBD1. The V segment lost 4 bases and the J segment 2 bases; nucleotides outside the gene matches: 4. The CDR3 contains 13 residues. Per the germline V gene, CDR1 is SQVTM and CDR2 is ANQGSEA. CDR3 sequence: CSVAQGRNYGYTF. The CDR3 DNA follows: TGCAGCGTTGCACAGGGGCGGAACTATGGCTACACCTTC.

At least ten counts were recorded for this clonotype. The chain couples TRBV9 to TRBJ2-7, with a tentative D call TRBD2 (6 bases). CDR1 and CDR2 from the germline V gene are SGDLS and YYNGEE. This CDR3 has 15 residues. V lost 3 bases to trimming and J lost 0 bases, with 13 bases between them. The CDR3 spells CASSARDSSSYEQYF. CDR3 DNA: TGTGCCAGCAGCGCCCGGGACTCGAGCTCCTACGAGCAGTACTTC. Complete variable domain (other parts from reference TRBV9 and TRBJ2-7): DSGVTQTPKHLITATGQRVTLRCSPRSGDLSVYWYQQSLDQGLQFLIQYYNGEERAKGNILERFSAQQFPDLHSELNLSSLELGDSALYFCASSARDSSSYEQYFGPGTRLTVT.

This clonotype was observed a handful of times. V gene TRBV15 combines with J gene TRBJ1-2, with TRBD1 matching over 9 bases. The V segment lost 3 bases and the J segment 6 bases; nucleotides outside the gene matches: 5. This CDR3 has 14 amino acids. The germline V gene has CDR1 LNHNV and CDR2 YYDKDF (reference sequence). The CDR3 DNA is TGTGCCACCAGCAGGGGACAGGGAGACCATGGCTACACCTTC. It yields the protein CATSRGQGDHGYTF. Together with reference TRBV15 and TRBJ1-2, the CDR3 gives the full variable domain: DAMVIQNPRYQVTQFGKPVTLSCSQTLNHNVMYWYQQKSSQAPKLLFHYYDKDFNNEADTPDNFQSRRPNTSFCFLDIRSPGLGDTAMYLCATSRGQGDHGYTFGSGTRLTVV.

This clonotype has just a few counts. This rearrangement joins TRBV11-3 to TRBJ2-2; D is undetermined. The V and J ends lost 6 bases and 6 bases respectively, with 17 bases between them. The CDR3 is made up of 15 amino acids. The germline V gene has CDR1 SGHNT and CDR2 YENEEA. Written as DNA, the CDR3 is TGTGCCAGCAGGACCCGGGCAACCGACGCCGGGGAGCTGTTTTTT. It is translated as CASRTRATDAGELFF.

This clonotype occurred a few times. The genes are TRBV13 and TRBJ2-7; D perhaps matches TRBD2 (6 bases). Germline V CDR1 and CDR2: PRHDT, FYEKMQ (reference sequence). This CDR3 has 11 residues. V dropped 5 bases and J dropped 10 bases, with 12 bases sitting between them. This CDR3 is CASSRTKGQYF. The DNA for the CDR3 is TGTGCCAGCAGCAGGACTAAGGGCCAGTACTTC.

This clonotype was found once. The gene calls are TRBV7-2 and TRBJ2-3; the match to TRBD2 covers 12 bases. The germline V gene encodes CDR1 SGHTA and CDR2 FQGNSA. V trimming: 5 bases; J trimming: 3 bases; junction bases outside the gene matches: 6. CDR3 size: 16 residues. The CDR3 sequence is CASSPTSGRYTDTQYF. CDR3 bases: TGTGCCAGCAGCCCGACTAGCGGGAGATATACAGATACGCAGTATTTT.

The chain uses TRBV9 and TRBJ2-1, with a tentative D call TRBD2 (5 bases). This CDR3 contains 17 residues. CDR1 is SGDLS, CDR2 YYNGEE, per germline. V lost 0 bases and J 4 bases, leaving 17 bases between the germline ends. The CDR3 DNA follows: TGTGCCAGCAGCGTAGACGGACTCACTTGGGGTTACAATGAGCAGTTCTTC. It is translated as CASSVDGLTWGYNEQFF. Full variable domain (outside the CDR3, taken from reference TRBV9 and TRBJ2-1): DSGVTQTPKHLITATGQRVTLRCSPRSGDLSVYWYQQSLDQGLQFLIQYYNGEERAKGNILERFSAQQFPDLHSELNLSSLELGDSALYFCASSVDGLTWGYNEQFFGPGTRLTVL.

The chain couples TRBV27 to TRBJ2-7, with 8 bases aligning to TRBD2. Trimming at V came to 3 bases and at J to 4 bases, leaving 2 bases not matched to a gene. CDR3 length equals 13 residues. Germline CDR1 is MNHEY and CDR2 is SMNVEV (reference sequence). This chain's CDR3 is CASSFREGYEQYF. The CDR3 nucleotides are TGTGCCAGCAGTTTTCGGGAGGGGTACGAGCAGTACTTC.

The V call is TRBV10-3, the J call TRBJ2-2, with a possible D match to TRBD2 (5 bases). Germline V gives CDR1 ENHRY, CDR2 SYGVKD. The CDR3 spans 13 residues. The V gene lost 6 bases and the J gene lost 3 bases, with 8 bases spanning the gap. The CDR3 sequence: CAISPADTGELFF. CDR3 bases: TGTGCCATCAGCCCAGCGGACACCGGGGAGCTGTTTTTT.

V and J are TRBV27 and TRBJ2-3, with 7 bases aligning to TRBD2. Germline assignment: CDR1 MNHEY and CDR2 SMNVEV (reference sequence). CDR3 length equals 15 residues. Germline trimming cut 5 bases from V and 4 bases from J; bases unmatched to any gene: 9. DNA of the CDR3: TGTGCCAGCAGTAGAGCGGGAACGGGAGCAGATACGCAGTATTTT. Translated, it gives CASSRAGTGADTQYF.

This clonotype was detected ten times or more. The rearrangement uses TRBV6-5 and TRBJ1-4, with D hard to call. The CDR3 length is 13 residues. V was clipped by 0 bases and J by 11 bases, with 10 bases between them. The germline gives CDR1 MNHEY, CDR2 SVGAGI. The CDR3 reads CASSYSLSRKLFF. The CDR3 region has the DNA TGTGCCAGCAGTTACTCGCTTTCGAGGAAACTGTTTTTT.

In its sample, this clonotype was seen a few times. The V call is TRBV25-1, the J call TRBJ1-1; 8 nucleotides agree with TRBD1. CDR3 length equals 14 residues. Germline CDR1 MGHDK, CDR2 SYGVNS. V shed 3 bases and J 3 bases; nucleotides not matched to a gene: 3. The CDR3 DNA sequence: TGTGCCAGCAGTGATCCAGGGGGCCACACTGAAGCTTTCTTT. This encodes CASSDPGGHTEAFF.

The table lists this clonotype with a few counts. V is TRBV11-2 and J is TRBJ2-2; D unresolved. Trimming took off 1 base at V and 1 base at J, with 4 bases between the two ends. Germline V CDR1 and CDR2: SGHAT, FQNNGV. CDR3 length equals 14 residues. The CDR3 nucleotides are TGTGCCAGCAGCTTAGGACTGAACACCGGGGAGCTGTTTTTT. This sequence encodes CASSLGLNTGELFF.

The V gene is TRBV20-1, the J gene TRBJ2-2; D is ambiguous. The CDR3 loop spans 13 amino acids. Per the germline V gene, CDR1 is DFQATT and CDR2 is SNEGSKA (reference sequence). V was pared by 3 bases and J by 2 bases, with 7 bases between. CDR3 bases: TGCAGTGCTAGCAGGCCTAACACCGGGGAGCTGTTTTTT. It is translated as CSASRPNTGELFF.

In this sample, this clonotype turned up a few times. The rearrangement uses TRBV5-1 and TRBJ2-2; 9 bases match TRBD2. After removal of 3 bases from V and 3 bases from J, the junction contained 9 bases not matched to a gene. This CDR3 is built from 17 residues. The germline CDR1 and CDR2 sequences are SGHRS and YFSETQ. CDR3 in DNA: TGCGCCAGCAGCTCCTACCGGACTAGCGTGGACACCGGGGAGCTGTTTTTT. Residues: CASSSYRTSVDTGELFF. The full variable domain, rest sourced from reference TRBV5-1 and TRBJ2-2, is KAGVTQTPRYLIKTRGQQVTLSCSPISGHRSVSWYQQTPGQGLQFLFEYFSETQRNKGNFPGRFSGRQFSNSRSEMNVSTLELGDSALYLCASSSYRTSVDTGELFFGEGSRLTVL.

This clonotype was seen at least ten times. This chain uses TRBV6-2 or TRBV6-3 with TRBJ2-3; D is possibly TRBD2 (5 bases). The ends were cut back, 2 bases at V and 0 bases at J, with 12 bases in the middle. This CDR3 is 16 amino acids long. CDR1 and CDR2 (germline): MNHEY, SVGEGT. CDR3: CASSYGSGGSTDTQYF. DNA of the CDR3: TGTGCCAGCAGTTACGGGTCTGGCGGGAGCACAGATACGCAGTATTTT.

The J gene is TRBJ1-1, the V gene TRBV28; 12 positions agree with TRBD1. The CDR3 is made up of 13 amino acids. Germline V gene data show CDR1 as MDHEN and CDR2 as SYDVKM. Unmatched junction bases numbered 3, after V lost 8 bases and J lost 5 bases. CDR3 sequence (DNA): TGTGCCAGCGGGGACAGGGGGCTTACTGAAGCTTTCTTT. Residues: CASGDRGLTEAFF.

This clonotype occurred many times. The chain is built from TRBV10-3 and TRBJ2-6, with TRBD1 matching 9 bases. The CDR3 extends over 16 amino acids. Germline CDR1 is ENHRY and CDR2 is SYGVKD. After removal of 8 bases from V and 0 bases from J, the junction contained 5 bases not matched to a gene. This CDR3 is CAIGKDRGSGANVLTF. CDR3 bases: TGTGCCATCGGGAAGGACAGGGGCTCTGGGGCCAACGTCCTGACTTTC.

This clonotype was observed a handful of times. V and J are TRBV7-8 and TRBJ1-1, with no clear D. Trimming stripped 3 bases from V and 4 bases from J, with 12 bases between. The CDR3 spans 14 residues. In germline, CDR1 is SGHVS, CDR2 FQNEAQ. CDR3 residues: CASSLSKALTEAFF. The DNA of the CDR3 is TGTGCCAGCAGCTTGTCGAAAGCCCTCACTGAAGCTTTCTTT.

This clonotype was counted only a few times. The rearrangement joins TRBV6-6 to TRBJ2-4; 7 positions agree with TRBD2. This CDR3 has 18 amino acids. Germline V lookup: CDR1 MNHNY, CDR2 SVGAGI (reference sequence). The V segment lost 5 bases and the J segment 2 bases; nucleotides outside the gene matches: 15. The CDR3 DNA is TGTGCCAGCAGTCGAGATTTACGAGCGGGACTCTCCAAAAACATTCAGTACTTC. Its protein product is CASSRDLRAGLSKNIQYF.